This T cell receptor (beta chain) was found in a study of blood T cell repertoires in COVID-19. Study in general: Samples came from the United States, Italy and Spain, spanning acute and convalescent COVID-19. T cells, B-cell-depleted T cells, or PBMCs supplied cDNA or gDNA.

The CDR3 extends over 16 amino acids. Per germline, CDR1 MNHEY and CDR2 SMNVEV (reference sequence). The trim removed 6 bases at V and 4 bases at J, leaving 11 bases unmatched. Study processing details: How many nucleated cells were present was estimated from reference gene primer amplification. Assay: immunoSEQ multiplex PCR; the TCRdb copy retains only in-frame clones and omits some. V and J calls and clone size are those listed in that table; D and trimming were worked out from the DNA. Of approximately 300,000 clones listed, over 75% were seen once; the top ten hold 1%. The sequenced sample was peripheral blood. V usage is TRBV27 and J usage is TRBJ1-2; TRBD1 matches 10 bases. The source is a man aged 45 to 65 with active or convalescent COVID-19. The CDR3 reads CASSYGRQGAFYGYTF. CDR3 nucleotide sequence: TGTGCCAGCAGCTACGGCCGACAGGGGGCGTTCTATGGCTACACCTTC.